Shown below are 6 T cell receptor beta chains from a single sample sequenced in a study of blood T cell repertoires in COVID-19 (dated by TCRdb to the early 2020s). Receptors were amplified or captured by the immunoSEQ multiplex PCR assay. As stored in TCRdb, this immuneACCESS dataset retains in-frame rearrangements with V and J assigned. A fraction of the clones does not appear; measured against another copy, unresolved V genes explain less than half of the discrepancy, and the remainder lacks a known reason. In this sample the table shows about 130,000 clones, 70% to 90% of which occur a single time. Approximately 3.9% of the sample is taken by the ten largest. Sequencing used peripheral blood. All receptors derive from a woman between 45 and 60 years old with acute or convalescent COVID-19.

Comment on this clone: One end of the junction is discordant with germline, which a read error may explain. The chain uses TRBV15 and TRBJ2-5, with TRBD2 matching over 9 bases. Germline loops: CDR1 LNHNV, CDR2 YYDKDF (reference sequence). The CDR3 has 15 amino acids. The DNA of the CDR3 is TGTGCCACCAGCAGAGTTGGACTAGCGCGAGAGGCCCAGTACTTC. As protein: CATSRVGLAREAQYF.

This clone is a singleton in its sample. One end of the junction does not line up with germline, which may come from a read error. Other DNA sequences in the same sample also yield this CDR3. The chain combines TRBV4-1 with TRBJ2-5; TRBD2 matches 8 bases. This CDR3 spans 16 amino acids. From germline, CDR1 is MGHRA and CDR2 YSYEKL. CDR3 protein: CASSHGTRPTQETQYF. The DNA for the CDR3 is TGCGCCAGTAGCCATGGGACTAGACCCACTCAAGAGACCCAGTACTTC.

The rearrangement joins TRBV7-8 to TRBJ1-2; 7 bases agree with TRBD1. The CDR3 totals 16 residues. Germline assignment: CDR1 SGHVS and CDR2 FQNEAQ. V gave up 1 base and J gave up 3 bases; unmatched junction bases: 8. The CDR3, as DNA: TGTGCCAGCAGCTTAGAGGACAGGTGGCATTACTATGGCTACACCTTC. Translating gives CASSLEDRWHYYGYTF.

The chain links TRBV5-5 to TRBJ1-6; the D is unclear. Germline CDR1 reads SGHKS; CDR2 reads YYEKEE (reference sequence). V dropped 1 base and J dropped 9 bases, with 14 bases sitting between them. This CDR3 spans 15 amino acids. CDR3 coding DNA: TGTGCCAGCAGCTTGCGGGGTATCAGTGGTTCACCCCTCCACTTT. Its translation is CASSLRGISGSPLHF.

V is TRBV6-6 and J is TRBJ2-5; TRBD2 agrees at 8 bases. This CDR3 is 15 amino acids long. Looked up from germline, CDR1 is MNHNY and CDR2 is SVGAGI (reference sequence). V shed 5 bases, J shed 2 bases, and the junction held 7 bases outside the gene matches. CDR3 coding DNA: TGTGCCAGCAGTACGTTTAGCGGGGCACAAGAGACCCAGTACTTC. Protein product: CASSTFSGAQETQYF.

This clone was counted a few times. CDR3 coding DNA: TGTGCCATTGCGCCAGGCTTGGAGGCTGAAGCTTTCTTT. This translates into CAIAPGLEAEAFF. This chain connects TRBV10-3 to TRBJ1-1; the D is unclear. Germline CDR1 ENHRY, CDR2 SYGVKD. The CDR3 totals 13 residues. Trimming took 9 bases from V and 6 from J, leaving 17 bases between them.